These T cell receptor beta chains were read from a single sample in a study of human T cells and chemical hapten exposure. TCRdb independently ran MiXCR on the RACE reads; one entry per CDR3 protein. In the table there are 150,000 to 200,000 distinct CDR3 sequences, 14% of which are singletons. Sequences were derived from whole blood, sampled in connection with sensitization to the hapten diphenylcyclopropenone (DPC). The receptors derive from a young woman with alopecia areata. Some clones in this sample may be carry-over from other donors' samples. CDR3s include the opening cysteine and the closing phenylalanine or tryptophan. Each record gives: clone size, V gene, J gene, D gene, CDR3 protein, CDR3 DNA. The D gene is left open where the match is weak. Clone size is stated in some rows and not others, as once, few, many or a class when expanded.

>many|TRBV9|TRBJ1-2|.
CASSQTGQSNYGYTF
TGTGCCAGCAGCCAAACAGGGCAAAGCAACTATGGCTACACCTTC
>.|TRBV29-1|TRBJ2-5|.
CSGGRRRGLLGWAQYF
TGCAGCGGGGGGAGGAGACGAGGTCTCCTGGGTTGGGCCCAGTACTTC
>few|TRBV7-2|TRBJ1-5|TRBD1
CASSLADRINQPQHF
TGTGCCAGCAGCTTAGCGGACAGGATCAATCAGCCCCAGCATTTT
>.|TRBV28|TRBJ2-3|TRBD2
CASSSPHIHSGGADTQYF
TGTGCCAGCAGTTCTCCCCATATCCATAGCGGGGGGGCAGATACGCAGTATTTT
>many|TRBV9|TRBJ1-2|TRBD1
CASSAAVKDRGLGYTF
TGTGCCAGCAGCGCGGCCGTGAAGGACAGGGGGCTTGGCTACACCTTC
>.|TRBV7-2|TRBJ1-2|.
CASSPGGSNYGYTF
TGTGCCAGCAGCCCGGGGGGATCTAACTATGGCTACACCTTC
>few|TRBV12-3/TRBV12-4|TRBJ1-6|.
CASSIPYSPLHF
TGTGCCAGCAGCATACCTTATTCACCCCTCCACTTT
>few|TRBV5-1|TRBJ2-3|TRBD1
CASSQDRGGDTQYF
TGCGCCAGCAGCCAGGACAGGGGTGGAGATACGCAGTATTTT
>many|TRBV6-4|TRBJ1-6|TRBD1
CASRQGAGDNSPLHF
TGTGCCAGCAGGCAGGGGGCTGGCGATAATTCACCCCTCCACTTT
>many|TRBV7-2|TRBJ1-3|TRBD1
CASSIGTGHSGNTIYF
TGTGCCAGCAGCATTGGGACAGGCCACTCTGGAAACACCATATATTTT
>.|TRBV18|TRBJ1-1|.
CASSTMGQDTEAFF
TGTGCCAGCTCAACGATGGGACAAGACACTGAAGCTTTCTTT
>few|TRBV3-1|TRBJ1-5|.
CASSQGPGIGQPQHF
TGTGCCAGCAGCCAAGGGCCGGGAATTGGTCAGCCCCAGCATTTT
>.|TRBV6-5|TRBJ2-3|.
CASSSIDPGLLTDTQYF
TGTGCCAGCAGTTCTATAGATCCGGGACTCCTCACAGATACGCAGTATTTT
>.|TRBV7-9|TRBJ1-1|TRBD1
CASSLSDTGVTEAFF
TGTGCCAGCAGCCTCAGTGACACAGGGGTTACTGAAGCTTTCTTT
>many|TRBV10-3|TRBJ2-1|TRBD2
CAISAPLLSGTDNEQFF
TGTGCCATCAGTGCTCCTTTACTTAGCGGGACTGACAATGAGCAGTTCTTC
>.|TRBV15|TRBJ2-1|.
CATSKPSQGTNEQFF
TGTGCCACCAGCAAACCATCACAGGGTACGAATGAGCAGTTCTTC
>few|TRBV3-1|TRBJ1-4|.
CASSQFNRARGKLFF
TGTGCCAGCAGCCAATTTAACAGGGCGAGAGGAAAACTGTTTTTT
>.|TRBV4-1|TRBJ2-7|TRBD2
CASSPPGLAGYEQYF
TGCGCCAGCAGCCCTCCGGGACTAGCGGGATACGAGCAGTACTTC
>.|TRBV29-1|TRBJ2-1|.
CSVEKTRYNEQFF
TGCAGCGTTGAGAAGACTAGATACAATGAGCAGTTCTTC
>.|TRBV6-1|TRBJ2-4|.
CASQGGRVVDIQYF
TGTGCCAGCCAAGGGGGAAGGGTAGTGGACATTCAGTACTTC
>few|TRBV28|TRBJ2-7|TRBD2
CASRPTTSGRKYEQYF
TGTGCCAGCAGACCCACCACTAGCGGGAGGAAATACGAGCAGTACTTC
>few|TRBV7-6|TRBJ2-7|TRBD1
CASSLVAGQGTHEQYF
TGTGCCAGCAGCTTAGTGGCGGGACAGGGTACCCACGAGCAGTACTTC